The T cell receptor (beta chain) described here comes from a study of Graves' ophthalmopathy and Graves' hyperthyroidism (dated by TCRdb to about 2018). Turning to the overall study: Peripheral blood was collected at initial diagnosis, before any treatment. T-cell repertoires of thyroid tissue and blood were compared in several hyperthyroidism patients. To explore V-J signatures that separate ophthalmopathy from hyperthyroidism, a discovery set of about a hundred patients was enrolled, consisting of 40 to 45 with ophthalmopathy and roughly 60 with stable hyperthyroidism. TCR beta repertoire signatures were used to distinguish Graves' ophthalmopathy from Graves' hyperthyroidism and to predict progression to ophthalmopathy. In total, around 140 blood samples were TCR-sequenced: around 42 ophthalmopathy, some 72 hyperthyroidism and roughly 17 hyperthyroidism-to-ophthalmopathy patients. Following sampling, methimazole starting at 30 mg daily was administered to hyperthyroidism patients, and high-dose intravenous methylprednisolone was administered to ophthalmopathy patients. An independent validation cohort was composed of 18 hyperthyroidism patients and 17 patients who later progressed from hyperthyroidism to ophthalmopathy. The approximately 100 discovery patients were randomly divided into training and test sets at a 7:3 ratio. The research as a whole found: In validation, the model predicted ophthalmopathy progression with about 64% sensitivity and 72.22% specificity; some 13 predicted patients were CT-confirmed with GO in a median of around 6.5 months. Ophthalmopathy was separated from stable hyperthyroidism by the 13-signature model with about 85% sensitivity and 81.08% specificity in cross-validation and with 80%/75% in the test set. Most of the expanded thyroid clonotypes with a frequency above 0.001 were also detected in blood, and it was suggested that the thyroid immune response may be reflected by blood repertoires. No statistical method was used to predetermine the sample size, and group allocation was not hidden from the investigators.

The ophthalmopathy patients had moderately to severely active disease, with a Clinical Activity Score of 3 or higher, a NOSPECS grade of 4 or higher, and a disease duration of less than 3 months. Patients were excluded if they had other autoimmune diseases, uncontrolled infections, pregnancy or lactation. Diagnosis relied on clinical symptoms, serum thyroxine, TRAb, thyroid ultrasound and orbital computed tomography. Using Ficoll-Paque density gradient centrifugation, PBMCs were isolated from over 8.5 ml of fresh peripheral blood. Trizol reagent was used to extract the total RNA, and its quality was then checked on an Agilent 2100 Bioanalyzer. The germline V gene provides CDR1 ENHRY and CDR2 SYGVKD. From the cysteine through the phenylalanine, the CDR3 covers 11 amino acids. The DNA shown is the 33-base CDR3, in frame from base 1. V is cut by 7 bases and J by 5 bases, and the space between the germline ends is 5 bases.

This clonotype was counted many times. No antigen is known for it. Qualities for individual bases were not recorded, and no much larger clone is one base off. For repertoire sequencing, TCR beta CDR3 regions were amplified from RNA transcripts. The first round was an RT-PCR using HTBI primers with the Qiagen OneStep RT-PCR kit, and this first round was followed by a second-round multiplex PCR, then size selection and purification. Sequencing of the libraries was carried out on an Illumina HiSeq2000 in paired-end mode with 100 bp reads. The study's own analysis went as follows. SOAPnuke was used to process the reads, removing any read that contained adapters or uncalled bases, had a mean Phred below 15, or lacked an exact match to the constant primer or identifier. COPE v1.2.5 was used to merge the high-quality paired reads. Clonotypes were defined as unique nucleotide sequences and were aligned to IMGT TRB V, D and J references using MiTCR v1.1. The analysis was limited to V-J combinations with a frequency above 0.0001, which together covered 99.2% of repertoires. A TCR clonal expansion and chaos score per V-J combination was defined as the ratio of F50 clonal expansion to chaos observed in the TCRdist matrix. Welch's t-statistics and random forest were used to reduce features to about 14 V-J combinations, which were fed into a naive Bayes classifier. The Morisita-Horn index was used to measure how similar the thyroid and blood repertoires were. TCRdb reanalyzed the raw reads on its own, using fastp at Q25 for trimming and MiXCR for clone calling, and kept in-frame beta chains. Under each unique CDR3 protein, matching rows form one entry showing the most common genes and DNA. These V and J calls rely on TCRdb rather than the paper's analysis. The sample data list about 400,000 distinct CDR3 sequences, and about 18% of these were observed just once. The ten largest account for 1.6% of the sample.

The sample comprised peripheral blood. The TCR sequence derives from a woman between 18 and 29 years old with Graves' ophthalmopathy. Donor details come from another sample of the same person, matched by shared clones. The chain couples TRBV10-3 to TRBJ2-2; the D gene assignment is ambiguous. DNA sequence: TGTGCCATCAAGGGAACCGGGGAGCTGTTTTTT. Its coded protein is CAIKGTGELFF.